The source of this T cell receptor (beta chain) is a study of cytomegalovirus exposure and HLA in healthy donors. Study context: Falling in the Caucasian-associated ancestry cluster were 80% to 90% of approximately 410 genotyped donors.

The study's findings and limits: Analyses of presence/absence relied on an assumption of roughly uniform sequencing depth across donors. As a later analysis revealed, most CMV-associated TCR beta chains appeared HLA-restricted. Three CMV-associated chains proved CMV antigen-specific in vitro.

There are 16 residues in the CDR3. Germline CDR1 MDHEN, CDR2 SYDVKM. The V gene end was trimmed by 6 bases and the J gene end by 8 bases; junction bases not matched to a gene: 16. PCR employed 60 Vbeta and 13 Jbeta primers. Generated by immunoSEQ multiplex PCR, the TCRdb table keeps only in-frame clones and is missing some. Of 130,000 or so clones listed, roughly 72% are singletons. Remarks on this clone: Its antigen is not known.

The sample comprised PBMCs. The receptor was derived from a male donor in good health and CMV-seronegative. The J gene is TRBJ1-2, the V gene TRBV28; 9 bases agree with TRBD1. CDR3 sequence reads: CASSARATGGLGGYTF. The CDR3 region has the DNA TGTGCCAGCAGCGCCCGAGCCACAGGGGGCCTGGGGGGCTACACCTTC.